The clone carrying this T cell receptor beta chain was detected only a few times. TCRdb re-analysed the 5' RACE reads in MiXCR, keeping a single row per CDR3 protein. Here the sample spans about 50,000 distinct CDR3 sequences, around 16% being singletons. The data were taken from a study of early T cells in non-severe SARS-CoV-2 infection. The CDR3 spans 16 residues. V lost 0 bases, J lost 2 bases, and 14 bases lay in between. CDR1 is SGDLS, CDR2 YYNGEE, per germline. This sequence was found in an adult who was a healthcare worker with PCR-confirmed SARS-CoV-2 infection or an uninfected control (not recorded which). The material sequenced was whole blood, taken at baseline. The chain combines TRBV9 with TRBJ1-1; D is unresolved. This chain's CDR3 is CASSVAPWADNTEAFF. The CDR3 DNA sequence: TGTGCCAGCAGCGTAGCTCCATGGGCGGACAACACTGAAGCTTTCTTT. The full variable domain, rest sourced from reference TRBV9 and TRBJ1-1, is DSGVTQTPKHLITATGQRVTLRCSPRSGDLSVYWYQQSLDQGLQFLIQYYNGEERAKGNILERFSAQQFPDLHSELNLSSLELGDSALYFCASSVAPWADNTEAFFGQGTRLTVV.